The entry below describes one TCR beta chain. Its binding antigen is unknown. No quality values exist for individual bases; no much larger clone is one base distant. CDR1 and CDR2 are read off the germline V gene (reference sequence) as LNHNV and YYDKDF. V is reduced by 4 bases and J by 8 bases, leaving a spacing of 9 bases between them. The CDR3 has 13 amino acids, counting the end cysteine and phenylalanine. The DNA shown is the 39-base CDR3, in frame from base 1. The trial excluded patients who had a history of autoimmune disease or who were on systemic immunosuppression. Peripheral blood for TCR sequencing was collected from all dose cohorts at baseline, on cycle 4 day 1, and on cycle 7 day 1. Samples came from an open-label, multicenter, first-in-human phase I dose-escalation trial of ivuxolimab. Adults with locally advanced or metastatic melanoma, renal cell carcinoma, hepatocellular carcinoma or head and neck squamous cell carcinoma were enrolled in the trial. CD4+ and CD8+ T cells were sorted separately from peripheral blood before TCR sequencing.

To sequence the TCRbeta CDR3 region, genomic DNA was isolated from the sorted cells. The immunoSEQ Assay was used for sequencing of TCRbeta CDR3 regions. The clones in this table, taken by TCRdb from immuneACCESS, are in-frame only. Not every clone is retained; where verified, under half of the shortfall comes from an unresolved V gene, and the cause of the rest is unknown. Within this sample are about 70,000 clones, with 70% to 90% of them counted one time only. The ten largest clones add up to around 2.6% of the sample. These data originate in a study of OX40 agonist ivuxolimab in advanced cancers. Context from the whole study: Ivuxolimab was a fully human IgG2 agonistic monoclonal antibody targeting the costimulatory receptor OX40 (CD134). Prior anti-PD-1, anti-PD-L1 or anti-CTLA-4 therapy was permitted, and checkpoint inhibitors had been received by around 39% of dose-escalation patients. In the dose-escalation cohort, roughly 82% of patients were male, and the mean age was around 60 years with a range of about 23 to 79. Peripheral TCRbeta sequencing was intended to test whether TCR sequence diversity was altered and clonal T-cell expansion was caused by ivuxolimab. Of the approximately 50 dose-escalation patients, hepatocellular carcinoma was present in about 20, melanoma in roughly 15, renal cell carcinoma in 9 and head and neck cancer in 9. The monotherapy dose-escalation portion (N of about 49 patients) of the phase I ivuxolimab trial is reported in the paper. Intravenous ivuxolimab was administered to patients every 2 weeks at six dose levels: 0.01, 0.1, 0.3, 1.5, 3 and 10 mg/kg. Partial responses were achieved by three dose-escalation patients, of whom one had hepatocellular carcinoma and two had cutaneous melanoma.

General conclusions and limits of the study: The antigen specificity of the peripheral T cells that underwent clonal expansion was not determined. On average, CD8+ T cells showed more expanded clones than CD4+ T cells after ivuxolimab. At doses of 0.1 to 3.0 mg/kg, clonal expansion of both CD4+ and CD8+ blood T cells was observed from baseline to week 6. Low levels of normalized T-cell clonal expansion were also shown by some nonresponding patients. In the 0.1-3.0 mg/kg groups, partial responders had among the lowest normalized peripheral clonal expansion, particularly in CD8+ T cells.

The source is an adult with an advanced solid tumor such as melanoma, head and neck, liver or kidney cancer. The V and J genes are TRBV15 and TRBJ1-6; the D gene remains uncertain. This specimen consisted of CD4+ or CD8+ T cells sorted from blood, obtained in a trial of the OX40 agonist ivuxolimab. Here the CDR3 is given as CATSTRTDSPLHF. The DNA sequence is TGTGCCACCAGCACCCGCACGGATTCACCCCTCCACTTT.